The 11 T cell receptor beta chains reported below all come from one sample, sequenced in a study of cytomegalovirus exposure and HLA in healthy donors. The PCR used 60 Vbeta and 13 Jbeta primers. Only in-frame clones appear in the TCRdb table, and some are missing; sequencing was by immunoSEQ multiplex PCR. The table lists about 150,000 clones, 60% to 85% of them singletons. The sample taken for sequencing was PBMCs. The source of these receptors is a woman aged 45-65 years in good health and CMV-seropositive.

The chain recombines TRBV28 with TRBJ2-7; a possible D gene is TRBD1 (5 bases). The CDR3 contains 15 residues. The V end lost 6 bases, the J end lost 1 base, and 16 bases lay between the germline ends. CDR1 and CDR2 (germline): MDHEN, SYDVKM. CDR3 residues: CASSQSIRGSYEQYF. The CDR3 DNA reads TGTGCCAGCAGCCAATCTATTAGGGGTTCCTACGAGCAGTACTTC.

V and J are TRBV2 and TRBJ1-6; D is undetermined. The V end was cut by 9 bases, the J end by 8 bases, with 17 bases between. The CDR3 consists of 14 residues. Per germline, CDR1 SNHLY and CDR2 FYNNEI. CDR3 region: CASRVRAGDSPLHF. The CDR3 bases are TGTGCCAGTAGGGTACGGGCCGGGGATTCACCCCTCCACTTT.

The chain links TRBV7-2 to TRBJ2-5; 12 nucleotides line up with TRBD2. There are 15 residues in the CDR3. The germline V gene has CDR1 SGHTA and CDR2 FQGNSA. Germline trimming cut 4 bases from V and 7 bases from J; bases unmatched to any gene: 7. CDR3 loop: CASSSSGGGKGTQYF. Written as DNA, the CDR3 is TGTGCCAGCAGCTCTAGCGGGGGGGGGAAGGGGACCCAGTACTTC.

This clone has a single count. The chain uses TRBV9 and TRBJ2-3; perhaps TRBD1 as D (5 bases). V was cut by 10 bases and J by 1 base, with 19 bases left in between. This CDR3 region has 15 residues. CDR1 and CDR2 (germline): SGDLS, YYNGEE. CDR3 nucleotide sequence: TGTGCCTCCAGGGTGGGGAATCTGGGCACAGATACGCAGTATTTT. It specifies CASRVGNLGTDTQYF.

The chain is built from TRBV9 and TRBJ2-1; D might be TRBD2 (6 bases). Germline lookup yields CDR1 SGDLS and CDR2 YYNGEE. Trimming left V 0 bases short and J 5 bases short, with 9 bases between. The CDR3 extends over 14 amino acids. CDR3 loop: CASSVVASDNEQFF. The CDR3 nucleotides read TGTGCCAGCAGCGTAGTGGCTAGCGACAATGAGCAGTTCTTC.

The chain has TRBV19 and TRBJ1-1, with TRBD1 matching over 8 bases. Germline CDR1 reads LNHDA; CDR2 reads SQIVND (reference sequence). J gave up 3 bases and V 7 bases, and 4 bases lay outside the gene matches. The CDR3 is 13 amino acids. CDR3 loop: CASTLTGDTEAFF. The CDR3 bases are TGTGCCAGTACCCTGACAGGGGACACTGAAGCTTTCTTT.

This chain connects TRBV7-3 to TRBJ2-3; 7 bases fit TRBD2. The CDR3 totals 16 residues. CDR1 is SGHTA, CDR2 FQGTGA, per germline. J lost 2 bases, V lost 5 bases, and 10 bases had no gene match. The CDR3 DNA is TGTGCCAGCAGCACCGGAGCGGGAAGAACCACAGATACGCAGTATTTT. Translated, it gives CASSTGAGRTTDTQYF.

The CDR3 nucleotides are TGTGCCAGCAGCCACAGACAAGTACCCGGGGAGCTGTTTTTT. This codes for CASSHRQVPGELFF. The chain combines TRBV7-9 with TRBJ2-2; D is unclear. Trimming left V 5 bases short and J 6 bases short, with 13 bases between. This CDR3 contains 14 residues. CDR1 SEHNR and CDR2 FQNEAQ come from the germline V gene (reference sequence).

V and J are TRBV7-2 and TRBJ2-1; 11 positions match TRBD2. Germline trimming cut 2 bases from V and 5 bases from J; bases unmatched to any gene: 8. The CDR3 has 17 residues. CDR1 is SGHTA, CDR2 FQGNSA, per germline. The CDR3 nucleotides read TGTGCCAGCAGCTTACAACCGGGTAGCGGGAGGGACAATGAGCAGTTCTTC. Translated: CASSLQPGSGRDNEQFF. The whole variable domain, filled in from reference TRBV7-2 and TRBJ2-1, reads GAGVSQSPSNKVTEKGKDVELRCDPISGHTALYWYRQSLGQGLEFLIYFQGNSAPDKSGLPSDRFSAERTGGSVSTLTIQRTQQEDSAVYLCASSLQPGSGRDNEQFFGPGTRLTVL.

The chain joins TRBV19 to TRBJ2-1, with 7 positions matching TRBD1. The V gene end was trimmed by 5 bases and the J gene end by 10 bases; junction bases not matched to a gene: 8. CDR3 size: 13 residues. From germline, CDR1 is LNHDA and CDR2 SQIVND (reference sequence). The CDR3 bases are TGTGCCAGTAGTCAACAGGGGATGGGCGAGCAGTTCTTC. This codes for CASSQQGMGEQFF.

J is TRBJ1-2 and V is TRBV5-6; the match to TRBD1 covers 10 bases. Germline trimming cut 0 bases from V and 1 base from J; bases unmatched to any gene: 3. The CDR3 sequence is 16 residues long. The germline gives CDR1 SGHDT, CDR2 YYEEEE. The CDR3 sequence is CASSLARDRGNYGYTF. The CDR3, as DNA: TGTGCCAGCAGCTTGGCACGGGACAGGGGTAACTATGGCTACACCTTC.